This T cell receptor beta chain was documented in a study of blood T cell repertoires in COVID-19. In the study overall: From T cells, B-cell-depleted T cells, or PBMCs came the material, which was cDNA or gDNA.

Authors' processing steps: Amplification from reference gene primers served as the basis for estimated nucleated cell counts. TCRdb keeps only in-frame clones here, not all; method: immunoSEQ multiplex PCR. V and J calls and clone size follow that table, whereas D and trimming were derived from the DNA. This table has 200,000 to 300,000 clones, 80% to 90% appearing once. This CDR3 has 13 amino acids. V lost 3 bases and J lost 5, with 11 bases in between. Germline assignment: CDR1 KGHSH and CDR2 LQKENI. What was sequenced was peripheral blood. The source is a woman between 40 and 50 years old who had recovered from COVID-19. The chain uses TRBV18 and TRBJ2-7; D ambiguous. This CDR3 reads CASSPVISDEQYF. CDR3 sequence (DNA): TGTGCCAGCTCACCGGTGATATCAGACGAGCAGTACTTC.